What follows are 26 T cell receptor beta chains derived from one specimen sequenced in a study of blood T cell repertoires in COVID-19. The table came from immunoSEQ multiplex PCR; TCRdb's copy has only in-frame clones and leaves some out. Here the sample spans approximately 150,000 clones, 84% being singletons. Material: PBMCs or T cells enriched from blood (not recorded which). The receptors shown here come from a woman aged 45-65 years who had recovered from COVID-19.

The rearrangement joins TRBV25-1 to TRBJ2-2; 9 bases are a match to TRBD1. V was pared by 1 base and J by 5 bases, with 8 bases of the junction left unmatched. This CDR3 has 17 residues. Germline loops: CDR1 MGHDK, CDR2 SYGVNS. Here the CDR3 DNA reads TGTGCCAGCAGTGAATCATGGGGACAGGGCGGAACCGGGGAGCTGTTTTTT. This translates into CASSESWGQGGTGELFF. The full variable domain, completed using reference TRBV25-1 and TRBJ2-2, is EADIYQTPRYLVIGTGKKITLECSQTMGHDKMYWYQQDPGMELHLIHYSYGVNSTEKGDLSSESTVSRIRTEHFPLTLESARPSHTSQYLCASSESWGQGGTGELFFGEGSRLTVL.

The V call is TRBV6-1, the J call TRBJ1-1; 8 bases align to TRBD1. The trim removed 1 base at V and 10 bases at J, leaving 8 bases unmatched. The CDR3 loop spans 14 amino acids. The germline V gene has CDR1 MNHNS and CDR2 SASEGT. In DNA, the CDR3 is TGTGCCAGCAGTGAAGGAGGAAACAGGGGGAGAGCTTTCTTT. Translated, it gives CASSEGGNRGRAFF.

The chain employs TRBV27 and TRBJ1-6; TRBD1 is a possible D gene (5 bases). Germline V gene sequence: CDR1 MNHEY, CDR2 SMNVEV (reference sequence). V lost 5 bases and J lost 11, with 13 bases in between. CDR3 length: 13 amino acids. The CDR3 region has the DNA TGTGCCAGCAGTCCACCAGGGTCTCCACCCCTCCACTTT. It translates to CASSPPGSPPLHF.

V and J are TRBV6-5 and TRBJ1-2; 7 bases line up with TRBD1. CDR1 and CDR2 from the germline V gene are MNHEY and SVGAGI. Trimming took 5 bases from V and 3 from J; bases not matched to a gene: 9. The CDR3 loop spans 15 amino acids. DNA of the CDR3: TGTGCCAGCAGTCCACAGGGGCGCGGGCACTATGGCTACACCTTC. As protein: CASSPQGRGHYGYTF.

The chain employs TRBV19 and TRBJ2-5; 7 bases match TRBD1. Germline V lookup: CDR1 LNHDA, CDR2 SQIVND (reference sequence). The trim removed 6 bases at V and 5 bases at J, leaving 6 bases unmatched. This CDR3 is built from 13 residues. CDR3 sequence reads: CASSRGQSETQYF. CDR3 coding DNA: TGTGCCAGTAGCCGGGGACAGTCGGAGACCCAGTACTTC.

The chain carries TRBV20-1 and TRBJ1-1; a possible D gene is TRBD1 (6 bases). The CDR3 runs 10 residues. The germline gives CDR1 DFQATT, CDR2 SNEGSKA (reference sequence). Between the trimmed V and J ends, which lost 6 bases and 10 bases, there was a span of 12 bases. The CDR3 here is CSASQGRAFF. As DNA, the CDR3 is TGCAGTGCCTCCCAGGGGAGAGCTTTCTTT.

The chain employs TRBV6-4 and TRBJ2-6; no clear D. The CDR3 loop spans 15 amino acids. Germline V gives CDR1 MRHNA, CDR2 SNTAGT. V was trimmed by 2 bases and J by 0 bases, leaving 5 bases between them. The CDR3 loop reads CASSDGSSGANVLTF. The CDR3 nucleotides read TGTGCCAGCAGTGACGGCTCCTCTGGGGCCAACGTCCTGACTTTC.

The chain links TRBV3-1 (or the pseudogene TRBV3-2) to TRBJ1-1, with 8 bases that match TRBD1. Trimming cost V 0 bases and J 13 bases; bases outside gene matches: 10. The CDR3 totals 14 residues. Germline CDR1 is LGHDT and CDR2 is YNNKEL (reference sequence). CDR3 coding DNA: TGTGCCAGCAGCCAAGAAGGGGCAGGGGGCCAGCGTTTCTTT. Translated, it gives CASSQEGAGGQRFF.

Remarks on this clone: One end of the junction varies from germline; a read error may be responsible. The chain is built from TRBV7-2 and TRBJ2-3; 8 bases align to TRBD2. The length of the CDR3 is 15 residues. CDR1 is SGHTA, CDR2 FQGNSA, per germline. CDR3 bases: TGTGCCAGCAACTTAGGACTAGCTCTCCCAGATACGCAGTATTTT. Translating it yields CASNLGLALPDTQYF. The whole variable domain, filled in from reference TRBV7-2 and TRBJ2-3, reads GAGVSQSPSNKVTEKGKDVELRCDPISGHTALYWYRQSLGQGLEFLIYFQGNSAPDKSGLPSDRFSAERTGGSVSTLTIQRTQQEDSAVYLCASNLGLALPDTQYFGPGTRLTVL.

The chain recombines TRBV19 with TRBJ2-7; TRBD2 matches at 8 bases. Germline CDR1 is LNHDA and CDR2 is SQIVND (reference sequence). Germline trimming cut 4 bases from V and 4 bases from J; bases unmatched to any gene: 9. The CDR3 has 15 residues. CDR3 loop: CASSTSGGRGYEQYF. The DNA of the CDR3 is TGTGCCAGTAGTACGAGCGGGGGACGTGGTTACGAGCAGTACTTC.

The rearrangement uses TRBV6-5 and TRBJ2-7; D is uncertain. The CDR3 loop spans 15 amino acids. Germline loops: CDR1 MNHEY, CDR2 SVGAGI. V was trimmed by 6 bases and J by 0 bases, leaving 15 bases between them. CDR3 loop: CASRQFYESSYEQYF. CDR3 nucleotide sequence: TGTGCCAGCAGACAGTTCTACGAGAGCTCCTACGAGCAGTACTTC.

Only one count was recorded for this clone. The gene calls are TRBV18 and TRBJ2-3; 8 bases line up with TRBD1. V shed 4 bases and J 1 base; nucleotides not matched to a gene: 7. The germline V gene encodes CDR1 KGHSH and CDR2 LQKENI. CDR3 size: 16 residues. CDR3 nucleotides: TGTGCCAGCTCACTATACTCGACAGGGGGCACAGATACGCAGTATTTT. Encoded protein: CASSLYSTGGTDTQYF.

Here the CDR3 DNA reads TGCGCCAGCAGCCAGCGCGGGGGGGGAGACGGCTACACCTTC. Encoded protein: CASSQRGGGDGYTF. The rearrangement links TRBV4-3 to TRBJ1-2; D is perhaps TRBD1 (5 bases). Per germline, CDR1 LGHNA and CDR2 YSLEER. V shed 3 bases and J shed 8 bases, with 16 bases lying between them. The CDR3 contains 14 residues.

This chain connects TRBV7-9 to TRBJ2-7; D is ambiguous. The V and J ends lost 2 bases and 0 bases respectively, with 14 bases between them. CDR1 is SEHNR and CDR2 is FQNEAQ in the germline V gene (reference sequence). The CDR3 has 16 residues. The CDR3 here is CASSLFSGYSSYEQYF. As DNA, the CDR3 is TGTGCCAGCAGCTTATTTTCCGGCTACAGCTCCTACGAGCAGTACTTC.

In its sample, this clone was seen a few times. The V call is TRBV28, the J call TRBJ1-6, with TRBD1 matching 8 bases. There are 14 residues in the CDR3. V lost 7 bases and J lost 10; bases outside the gene matches: 9. From germline, CDR1 is MDHEN and CDR2 SYDVKM. CDR3 coding DNA: TGTGCCAGCAAGTGGGGACAGGCGGGGTCACCCCTCCACTTT. Amino acids: CASKWGQAGSPLHF.

V gene TRBV7-2 combines with J gene TRBJ1-1, with D perhaps matching TRBD1 (5 bases). The CDR3 totals 13 residues. Trimming took 2 bases from V and 4 from J, leaving 8 bases between them. Germline CDR1 SGHTA, CDR2 FQGNSA. CDR3 nucleotide sequence: TGTGCCAGCAGCTTATCGCAGGGCACTGAAGCTTTCTTT. Translating it yields CASSLSQGTEAFF.

The rearrangement links TRBV5-1 to TRBJ2-5; TRBD1 agrees at 8 bases. CDR1 is SGHRS and CDR2 is YFSETQ in the germline V gene. This CDR3 has 13 amino acids. The J segment lost 5 bases and the V segment lost 4 bases, leaving 4 bases of the junction unmatched. In DNA form, the CDR3 reads TGCGCCAGCAGCATAGGACAGGGTGAGACCCAGTACTTC. This gives the protein CASSIGQGETQYF.

V and J are TRBV19 and TRBJ1-4; 8 nucleotides align to TRBD1. V lost 5 bases to trimming and J lost 7 bases; unmatched junction nucleotides: 6. This CDR3 contains 14 residues. Per the germline V gene, CDR1 is LNHDA and CDR2 is SQIVND (reference sequence). The CDR3 loop is CASSFRDRTEKLFF. CDR3 coding DNA: TGTGCCAGTAGTTTCCGGGACAGGACTGAAAAACTGTTTTTT.

This rearrangement joins TRBV7-2 to TRBJ2-7; 15 positions match TRBD2. Germline trimming cut 5 bases from V and 2 bases from J; bases unmatched to any gene: 7. CDR3 length: 17 residues. The V gene's germline CDR1 is SGHTA and CDR2 FQGNSA. The CDR3 reads CASSKGLAGGTAYEQYF. The DNA of the CDR3 is TGTGCCAGCAGCAAGGGACTAGCGGGAGGTACAGCCTACGAGCAGTACTTC. Together with reference TRBV7-2 and TRBJ2-7, the CDR3 gives the full variable domain: GAGVSQSPSNKVTEKGKDVELRCDPISGHTALYWYRQSLGQGLEFLIYFQGNSAPDKSGLPSDRFSAERTGGSVSTLTIQRTQQEDSAVYLCASSKGLAGGTAYEQYFGPGTRLTVT.

This chain connects TRBV5-1 to TRBJ2-4, with D perhaps matching TRBD1 (6 bases). The ends were cut back, 0 bases at V and 6 bases at J, with 10 bases in the middle. Germline V lookup: CDR1 SGHRS, CDR2 YFSETQ. The CDR3 contains 14 residues. DNA for the CDR3: TGCGCCAGCAGCTTGGAGGGACAATTAAACATTCAGTACTTC. The encoded protein is CASSLEGQLNIQYF. The variable domain in full, completed from reference TRBV5-1 and TRBJ2-4, reads KAGVTQTPRYLIKTRGQQVTLSCSPISGHRSVSWYQQTPGQGLQFLFEYFSETQRNKGNFPGRFSGRQFSNSRSEMNVSTLELGDSALYLCASSLEGQLNIQYFGAGTRLSVL.

This chain connects TRBV2 to TRBJ1-2, with 7 bases lining up with TRBD1. The CDR3 contains 14 residues. CDR1 SNHLY and CDR2 FYNNEI come from the germline V gene. The V gene end was trimmed by 3 bases and the J gene end by 4 bases; junction bases not matched to a gene: 5. This CDR3 is CASSDRGAFYGYTF. The CDR3 DNA sequence: TGTGCCAGCAGTGACAGGGGGGCTTTCTATGGCTACACCTTC.

The rearrangement joins TRBV7-9 to TRBJ2-2; TRBD2 might be the D (6 bases). CDR3 length equals 16 residues. Germline V gene data show CDR1 as SEHNR and CDR2 as FQNEAQ (reference sequence). The ends were cut back, 0 bases at V and 4 bases at J, with 12 bases in the middle. The CDR3 nucleotides are TGTGCCAGCAGCTTAGCGCTGGGGGGTAGCACCGGGGAGCTGTTTTTT. It yields the protein CASSLALGGSTGELFF.

This clone was observed many times. The chain carries TRBV5-4 and TRBJ2-5; no reliable D call. V lost 2 bases and J lost 0, with 8 bases in between. The CDR3 spans 14 residues. Germline V gene sequence: CDR1 SGHNT, CDR2 YYREEE (reference sequence). CDR3 DNA: TGTGCCAGCAGCTTAAACACCCACCAAGAGACCCAGTACTTC. This sequence encodes CASSLNTHQETQYF.

This chain joins TRBV15 and TRBJ2-2; TRBD1 matches 9 bases. Unmatched junction bases numbered 5, after V lost 1 base and J lost 8 bases. The CDR3 consists of 15 residues. Per the germline V gene, CDR1 is LNHNV and CDR2 is YYDKDF (reference sequence). The CDR3 coding sequence is TGTGCCACCAGCAGAGGCAGGACAGGGGCAGGGGAGCTGTTTTTT. As protein: CATSRGRTGAGELFF.

The rearrangement uses TRBV4-1 and TRBJ2-2; 10 bases match TRBD2. With V trimmed by 6 bases and J by 3 bases, 16 bases remained unmatched. CDR3 size: 19 residues. The germline V gene encodes CDR1 MGHRA and CDR2 YSYEKL. The CDR3 loop reads CASRQSPSGGAADTGELFF. In DNA form, the CDR3 reads TGCGCCAGCAGACAAAGCCCCAGCGGGGGGGCCGCCGACACCGGGGAGCTGTTTTTT.

This chain uses TRBV5-4 with TRBJ1-2; D is possibly TRBD1 (6 bases). Germline CDR1 reads SGHNT; CDR2 reads YYREEE (reference sequence). Trimming took 4 bases from V and 2 from J, leaving 9 bases between them. The CDR3 runs to 13 residues. This CDR3 is CASSDDRNYGYTF. In DNA, the CDR3 is TGTGCCAGCAGCGACGACAGGAACTATGGCTACACCTTC.